This T cell receptor beta chain was retrieved from a study of metastatic and nonmetastatic thyroid tumors. No treatment had been given to any patient before thyroid surgery. MiXCR re-clonotyped the PCR reads for TCRdb. The sample consists of about 7,000 clones, roughly two fifths of them appearing once. The CDR3 contains 18 residues. V was trimmed by 2 bases and J by 0 bases, leaving 20 bases between them. Looked up from germline, CDR1 is SGHAT and CDR2 is FQDESV (reference sequence). This sequence joins TRBV11-1 and TRBJ2-7, with a weak D call TRBD2 (5 bases). This receptor was identified in a female donor with papillary thyroid cancer or a benign thyroid nodule (not recorded which). Some clones in this sample may be carry-over from other donors' samples. Sequenced input: tumor tissue. CDR3 region: CASSLPSLGAENSYEQYF. CDR3 sequence (DNA): TGTGCCAGCAGCTTACCATCCCTTGGAGCGGAGAACTCCTACGAGCAGTACTTC.